This entry features one TCR beta chain sequence. The target of this receptor is not known. The sample holds no much larger clone one base away, and base qualities are not on file. Amplification of TCR beta CDR3 regions was carried out from RNA transcripts. The TCR CDR3 was subjected to a first round of RT-PCR using the HTBI primer set and the Qiagen OneStep RT-PCR kit. Libraries were constructed in a second round of multiplex PCR, after which size selection and purification were carried out. The libraries were sequenced on an Illumina HiSeq2000 using paired-end 100 bp reads. Under the source paper's analysis protocol: SOAPnuke was used to process the raw data, with reads discarded if the reads contained adapters or uncalled bases, had a mean Phred below 15, or lacked an exact constant-primer or identifier match. High-quality paired reads were merged with COPE v1.2.5, and unique nucleotide sequences were defined as clonotypes. MiTCR v1.1 was used to align clonotypes to the IMGT TRBV, TRBD and TRBJ reference segments. Only V-J combinations with frequency above 0.0001, covering about 99% of repertoires, were analysed. A TCS score was defined as the ratio between F50 (clonal expansion) and ExV (chaos), using BLOSUM62-based TCRdist between CDR3 peptides within each V-J. Welch's t-statistics and random forest reduced approximately 520 V-J features to 10 to 15, which were used in a naive Bayes classifier (R e1071). The similarity between thyroid and blood repertoires was quantified using the Morisita-Horn index. TCRdb reworked the public reads: Q25 trimming with fastp, MiXCR clone assembly, productive beta chains retained. Rows with a matching CDR3 protein are joined into one entry that keeps the most common DNA and genes. TCRdb, not the authors, supplied the V and J calls. The sample table lists almost 600,000 distinct CDR3 sequences, under 60% of them with a count of one. The ten largest clones represent roughly 7.7% of the sample.

This entry belongs to a study of T cells in Graves' hyperthyroidism and ophthalmopathy (dated by TCRdb to between 2019 and 2020). Describing the broader study: To identify distinguishing TCR V-J signatures, a discovery cohort of about 100 patients was used, comprising 43 with Graves' ophthalmopathy and approximately 57 with stable Graves' hyperthyroidism. An independent validation cohort of 18 to 20 hyperthyroidism patients and about 15 patients who later progressed to ophthalmopathy tested prospective prediction of ophthalmopathy. The 100 discovery patients were divided at random into training and test sets in a 7:3 ratio. In several Graves' hyperthyroidism patients, the study also compared T-cell repertoires from thyroid tissue with T-cell repertoires from blood. After sampling, hyperthyroidism patients received methimazole starting at 30 mg daily, and ophthalmopathy patients received high-dose intravenous methylprednisolone. The paper describes TCR Vbeta CDR3 sequencing of 140 or so peripheral blood samples, made up of 43 ophthalmopathy patients, around 73 hyperthyroidism patients and 17 progressor patients.

V lost 7 bases and J lost 1 base; the stretch between them is 16 bases long. From the cysteine up to the phenylalanine, the CDR3 has a length of 16 residues. Only CDR3 DNA remains: 48 bases, in frame from the first base. Stable Graves' hyperthyroidism was defined as the absence of progression to ophthalmopathy over 18 months of follow-up. Hyperthyroidism patients were aged 18 to 65 years and newly diagnosed, with disease duration of less than 2 months. Exclusion was applied to patients with uncontrolled infections, other autoimmune diseases, pregnancy or lactation. Diagnoses relied on clinical symptoms, serum thyroxine and TRAb, thyroid ultrasound and orbital computed tomography. Total RNA was extracted using Trizol reagent, and RNA quality was assessed on an Agilent 2100 Bioanalyzer. Study-wide findings and limitations: No statistical method was used to set the sample size in advance, and investigators knew the group allocation. A model built on a 13 V-J signature distinguished ophthalmopathy from stable hyperthyroidism, reaching 85% to 90% sensitivity and around 82% specificity in cross-validation and 80%/75% in testing. Most expanded thyroid clonotypes (frequency above 0.001) were also found in blood, which suggests that blood repertoires may mirror thyroid immune responses. In validation, the model predicted progression to ophthalmopathy a median of 6.5 months before onset, with about 67% sensitivity and nearly 75% specificity.

Material for sequencing was peripheral blood or thyroid tissue (not recorded which). The rearrangement combines TRBV12-3 or TRBV12-4 with TRBJ2-2; 6 matching bases give a weak D call of TRBD2. The sequence derives from a woman aged 18 to 35 with Graves' hyperthyroidism. The CDR3 sequence is CASTLPGGKNTGELFF. The DNA sequence follows: TGTGCCAGCACCCTCCCCGGGGGTAAGAACACCGGGGAGCTGTTTTTT.